This TCR beta chain comes out of a study of cytomegalovirus exposure and HLA in healthy donors. About this clone: The antigen is unknown.

It was with 60 Vbeta and 13 Jbeta primers that the PCR ran. The protocol was immunoSEQ multiplex PCR, while the TCRdb copy is restricted to in-frame clones and leaves out a portion. The sample includes 100,000 to 150,000 clones, approximately 80% of them seen just once. This CDR3 region has 15 residues. The V and J ends lost 1 base and 5 bases, in that order; junction bases with no gene match: 4. Germline CDR1 is SGHVS and CDR2 is FNYEAQ. General study findings and limits: CMV serostatus was the sole immune exposure data available.

The clonotype comes from a male donor in good health and CMV-seropositive. Material: PBMCs. The chain is built from TRBV7-6 and TRBJ1-2, with 10 bases matching TRBD1. The CDR3 DNA is TGTGCCAGCAGCTTAGAGGGACAGGGGCTTTATGGCTACACCTTC. Amino acid sequence: CASSLEGQGLYGYTF.